This TCR beta chain is drawn from a study of blood T cells in healthy people across ages. In regard to this clonotype: A single base separates this from a much larger clone, so it may be a read error.

This CDR3 region has 15 residues. CDR1 is DFQATT, CDR2 SNEGSKA, per germline (reference sequence). With V trimmed by 8 bases and J by 0 bases, 12 bases remained unmatched. The use of a sample-barcoded 5' primer and a J-beta primer mix characterized a second PCR of roughly 7 to 12 cycles. TCRdb processed the 5' RACE reads anew with MiXCR; each CDR3 protein has one entry. The profile covers 750,000 to 950,000 distinct CDR3 sequences, with just under 30% appearing a single time and 10% to 13% taken by the ten largest. This same sample was also part of a study on T cells of mothers and their children. This second study notes: A few healthy Caucasian mothers and their six children donated. Across the analysis, no persistent microchimeric T cell clones were detected.

V usage is TRBV20-1 and J usage is TRBJ2-7; 8 bases are a match to TRBD2. Specimen: blood. The sequence was obtained from a woman in her forties in good health. The DNA for the CDR3 is TGCAGTCCTATAGGTTCGGCGGGGGGCTCCTACGAGCAGTACTTC. Translated: CSPIGSAGGSYEQYF.